The 14 T cell receptor beta chains reported below all come from one sample, sequenced in a study of blood T cells in healthy people across ages. A second about 6 to 11 cycle PCR used barcoded and J-beta primers. TCRdb called the 5' RACE reads again in MiXCR, with one record for every CDR3 protein. This table holds about 1.8 million distinct CDR3 sequences, roughly 49% found once. Sequenced sample: blood. All receptors come from a woman in her thirties or forties in good health.

This clonotype was seen only a few times. This chain links TRBV12-3 or TRBV12-4 with TRBJ1-6; maybe TRBD1 (5 bases). V was shortened by 5 bases and J by 14 bases, with 13 bases between the two germline ends. This CDR3 is 12 amino acids long. The CDR3 nucleotides are TGTGCCAGCAGTCTAGGGGTTGCGGCCCTCCACTTT. Translation gives CASSLGVAALHF.

Ten or more counts support this clonotype. V gene TRBV5-1 combines with J gene TRBJ2-3; 11 nucleotides align to TRBD2. The CDR3 sequence is 14 residues long. Unmatched junction bases numbered 1, after V lost 2 bases and J lost 5 bases. Looked up from germline, CDR1 is SGHRS and CDR2 is YFSETQ. The CDR3 DNA is TGCGCCAGCAGCTTAACTAGCGGGGGAGATACGCAGTATTTT. This codes for CASSLTSGGDTQYF. Supplemented by reference TRBV5-1 and TRBJ2-3, the full variable domain reads KAGVTQTPRYLIKTRGQQVTLSCSPISGHRSVSWYQQTPGQGLQFLFEYFSETQRNKGNFPGRFSGRQFSNSRSEMNVSTLELGDSALYLCASSLTSGGDTQYFGPGTRLTVL.

The chain has TRBV7-9 and TRBJ1-2, with 12 bases aligning to TRBD1. Germline CDR1 reads SEHNR; CDR2 reads FQNEAQ (reference sequence). The CDR3 consists of 16 residues. V lost 4 bases and J lost 5; bases outside the gene matches: 8. CDR3 nucleotide sequence: TGTGCCAGCAGCTACCGGGACAGGGGGCAGAGATATGGCTACACCTTC. Amino acids: CASSYRDRGQRYGYTF. The variable domain in full, with the rest retrieved from reference TRBV7-9 and TRBJ1-2, is DTGVSQNPRHKITKRGQNVTFRCDPISEHNRLYWYRQTLGQGPEFLTYFQNEAQLEKSRLLSDRFSAERPKGSFSTLEIQRTEQGDSAMYLCASSYRDRGQRYGYTFGSGTRLTVV.

The chain combines TRBV20-1 with TRBJ2-4, with 7 bases matching TRBD1. Judging by the DNA end, TRBJ2-7 fits better; the J call may be wrong. The length of the CDR3 is 14 residues. From germline, CDR1 is DFQATT and CDR2 SNEGSKA (reference sequence). The CDR3 nucleotides read TGCAGTGCTGGGGCCGGGACAGAGAGGGGCGAGCAGTACTTC. Translation: CSAGAGTERGEQYF.

The CDR3 DNA sequence: TGTGCCAGCAGCTTTTTAGTACCCAGCGGGGGGGCCAATGAGCAGTTCTTC. This sequence encodes CASSFLVPSGGANEQFF. The V call is TRBV5-4, the J call TRBJ2-1; 10 bases fit TRBD2. Germline CDR1 and CDR2: SGHNT and YYREEE (reference sequence). The CDR3 sequence is 17 residues long. V shed 2 bases, J shed 6 bases, and the junction held 11 bases outside the gene matches.

V usage is TRBV6-2 or TRBV6-3 and J usage is TRBJ2-5; perhaps D is TRBD1 or TRBD2 (6 bases each). This CDR3 region has 15 residues. CDR1 is MNHEY and CDR2 is SVGEGT in the germline V gene. V gave up 7 bases and J gave up 5 bases, with 20 bases separating them. The CDR3 nucleotides are TGTGCCAGCACTACCCTTAAGGGGGGTAGGGAGACCCAGTACTTC. Residues: CASTTLKGGRETQYF.

This clonotype was recorded a few times. The rearrangement uses TRBV10-2 and TRBJ2-1; 14 positions agree with TRBD2. Germline V CDR1 and CDR2: WSHSY, SAAADI. The V and J ends lost 4 bases and 10 bases, in that order; junction bases with no gene match: 6. The CDR3 consists of 15 residues. The CDR3 DNA sequence: TGCGCCAGCAGTGTGACTAGCGGGGGGGCCCAGGAGCAGTTCTTC. It is translated as CASSVTSGGAQEQFF.

The rearrangement links TRBV7-9 to TRBJ2-1, with a tentative D call TRBD2 (5 bases). Germline assignment: CDR1 SEHNR and CDR2 FQNEAQ (reference sequence). There are 16 residues in the CDR3. V gave up 6 bases and J gave up 5 bases, with 20 bases separating them. The CDR3 nucleotides are TGTGCCAGCAGGGCGGAAAGACTACCTCTAAACAATGAGCAGTTCTTC. Its translation: CASRAERLPLNNEQFF.

The chain recombines TRBV28 with TRBJ2-3; D may be TRBD1 (5 bases). The ends were cut back, 6 bases at V and 3 bases at J, with 16 bases in the middle. Germline V gene lookup returns CDR1 MDHEN and CDR2 SYDVKM. The CDR3 contains 15 residues. The CDR3, as DNA: TGTGCCAGCAGAAACCAGGGTGGGTTTACAGATACGCAGTATTTT. The encoded protein is CASRNQGGFTDTQYF.

This clonotype was seen once. V gene TRBV6-5 combines with J gene TRBJ2-2; 7 positions match TRBD2. Per the germline V gene, CDR1 is MNHEY and CDR2 is SVGAGI. The J segment lost 7 bases and the V segment lost 0 bases, leaving 17 bases of the junction unmatched. The CDR3 contains 19 residues. CDR3 amino acids: CASSYSSPLAAGRDGELFF. CDR3 DNA sequence: TGTGCCAGCAGTTACTCGAGCCCCCTGGCAGCGGGGCGGGACGGGGAGCTGTTTTTT.

This clonotype has a handful of counts. This sequence joins TRBV28 and TRBJ2-7; 7 positions match TRBD1. The V segment lost 5 bases and the J segment 2 bases; nucleotides outside the gene matches: 9. The CDR3 is made up of 15 amino acids. Germline V CDR1 and CDR2: MDHEN, SYDVKM. The CDR3, as DNA: TGTGCCAGCAGTGGTGGACAGGTCCAACCCTACGAGCAGTACTTC. Its protein is CASSGGQVQPYEQYF.

This clonotype was observed a few times. The CDR3 nucleotides read TGCAGTGCTGAGGGACAGCCCCAAGAGACCCAGTACTTC. Residues: CSAEGQPQETQYF. The chain links TRBV20-1 to TRBJ2-5, with 7 positions matching TRBD1. Trimming at V came to 5 bases and at J to 1 base, leaving 4 bases not matched to a gene. Germline loops: CDR1 DFQATT, CDR2 SNEGSKA (reference sequence). The CDR3 length is 13 residues.

This sequence joins TRBV20-1 and TRBJ1-5, with 10 bases fitting TRBD1. The CDR3 consists of 15 residues. The V gene end was trimmed by 5 bases and the J gene end by 2 bases; junction bases not matched to a gene: 6. Germline V gene lookup returns CDR1 DFQATT and CDR2 SNEGSKA (reference sequence). The CDR3 protein is CSAAAGTGGNQPQHF. In DNA, the CDR3 is TGCAGTGCTGCGGCAGGGACAGGGGGCAATCAGCCCCAGCATTTT.

This clonotype was observed a handful of times. J is TRBJ2-1 and V is TRBV7-2, with D possibly TRBD2 on 6 matching bases. Between the trimmed V and J ends, which lost 2 bases and 6 bases, there was a span of 14 bases. Germline V lookup: CDR1 SGHTA, CDR2 FQGNSA. There are 15 residues in the CDR3. The DNA for the CDR3 is TGTGCCAGCAGCTTATCACGGGGGACCTTCAATGAGCAGTTCTTC. Translating it yields CASSLSRGTFNEQFF.